The 3 T cell receptor beta chains below come from one sample, sequenced in a study of T cells after posttransplantation cyclophosphamide. The protocol was immunoSEQ multiplex PCR, while the TCRdb copy is restricted to in-frame clones and leaves out a portion. The data list tens of thousands of clones, none observed once; approximately 1.5% falls to the top ten. The sample comprised PBMCs. These receptors came from a man in his fifties in good health, CMV-negative, and a related stem cell transplant donor.

This clone was detected ten times or more. The rearrangement uses TRBV5-8 and TRBJ1-2; unclear D gene. Germline-derived CDR1 and CDR2 are SGHTS and YDEGEE. Trimming took 2 bases from V and 7 from J, leaving 9 bases between them. The CDR3 runs to 12 residues. For the CDR3, the DNA is TGTGCCAGCAGCTTAACTTTGTCTGGCTACACCTTC. Its translation is CASSLTLSGYTF.

This clone has a count of ten or more. The chain uses TRBV4-1 and TRBJ2-3, with 7 bases aligning to TRBD2. The V segment lost 0 bases and the J segment 2 bases; nucleotides outside the gene matches: 5. The CDR3 consists of 16 residues. Germline V gives CDR1 MGHRA, CDR2 YSYEKL. The CDR3 sequence: CASSQEAGRPTDTQYF. The CDR3 DNA is TGCGCCAGCAGCCAAGAGGCCGGGAGGCCCACAGATACGCAGTATTTT.

This clone was counted ten times or more. CDR3 nucleotides: TGTGCCAGCAGCTCCTCGGGACAGCCAAATGAAAAACTGTTTTTT. This translates into CASSSSGQPNEKLFF. The chain has TRBV11-2 and TRBJ1-4; 7 positions match TRBD1. This CDR3 spans 15 amino acids. CDR1 and CDR2 (germline): SGHAT, FQNNGV. V was clipped by 4 bases and J by 5 bases; unmatched bases: 7.